The 28 T cell receptor beta chains in this list originate from one sample, sequenced in a study of shared clonotypes between healthy human individuals. Repertoires were generated with immunoSEQ multiplex PCR, while TCRdb's copy carries only in-frame clones and drops some. The repertoire holds fewer than 850,000 clones, with less than 95% as singletons. Input material: memory CD8+ T cells from PBMCs. Subset denoted: CD45RO+ cells pooled with CCR7-negative TemRA cells. These receptors were collected from a man between 18 and 35 years old in good health. Some clones in this sample may be carry-over from other donors' samples.

Only a few counts were recorded for this clone. This chain connects TRBV4-1 to TRBJ1-1; D unresolved. The germline V gene has CDR1 MGHRA and CDR2 YSYEKL. The CDR3 loop spans 14 amino acids. With 8 bases removed from V and 0 bases from J, the gap between germline ends came to 13 bases. The CDR3 here is CASSLGSVNTEAFF. The CDR3 DNA reads as TGCGCCAGCTCATTGGGGAGCGTGAACACTGAAGCTTTCTTT.

The chain combines TRBV28 with TRBJ2-1; possible D gene TRBD2, 5 bases. Germline V gene sequence: CDR1 MDHEN, CDR2 SYDVKM. The V and J ends lost 4 bases and 0 bases respectively, with 16 bases between them. This CDR3 is built from 17 residues. CDR3 region: CASSSPDRLSSYNEQFF. CDR3 sequence (DNA): TGTGCCAGCAGTTCACCCGATAGACTAAGCTCCTACAATGAGCAGTTCTTC.

CDR3 protein: CASSPFRNMNTEAFF. The CDR3 DNA follows: TGTGCCAGTAGTCCTTTCAGGAATATGAACACTGAAGCTTTCTTT. The J gene is TRBJ1-1, the V gene TRBV19, with D uncertain. Germline lookup yields CDR1 LNHDA and CDR2 SQIVND (reference sequence). The CDR3 contains 15 residues. The V end lost 5 bases, the J end lost 0 bases, and 13 bases lay between the germline ends.

The rearrangement links TRBV11-2 to TRBJ2-7, with 7 bases matching TRBD1. The V gene end was trimmed by 0 bases and the J gene end by 4 bases; junction bases not matched to a gene: 3. This CDR3 has 14 residues. CDR1 SGHAT and CDR2 FQNNGV come from the germline V gene. CDR3 sequence reads: CASSLEQGSYEQYF. CDR3 coding DNA: TGTGCCAGCAGCTTAGAACAGGGGTCGTACGAGCAGTACTTC.

The chain combines TRBV5-8 with TRBJ1-4, with D perhaps TRBD1 (5 bases). The CDR3 totals 19 residues. V lost 0 bases to trimming and J lost 7 bases, with 25 bases between them. The germline CDR1 and CDR2 sequences are SGHTS and YDEGEE. CDR3 coding DNA: TGTGCCAGCAGCTTGGCTCCTAGAGAGTCCAGGGATTGGGGTGAAAAACTGTTTTTT. This codes for CASSLAPRESRDWGEKLFF.

The chain couples TRBV27 to TRBJ2-3; tentatively, D is TRBD2 (6 bases). Trimming stripped 5 bases from V and 1 base from J, with 10 bases between. CDR1 is MNHEY and CDR2 is SMNVEV in the germline V gene (reference sequence). The CDR3 consists of 14 residues. The CDR3 DNA reads TGTGCCAGCAGTCCCTTAGCGGGCACAGATACGCAGTATTTT. Translating gives CASSPLAGTDTQYF.

CDR3 loop: CASSDQNDYEQYF. The CDR3 DNA reads as TGTGCCAGCAGTGACCAGAATGACTACGAGCAGTACTTC. This chain joins TRBV27 and TRBJ2-7; D gene ambiguous. The V and J ends lost 5 bases and 3 bases respectively, with 11 bases between them. This CDR3 region has 13 residues. CDR1 and CDR2 from the germline V gene are MNHEY and SMNVEV (reference sequence).

The V and J genes are TRBV19 and TRBJ2-2; D perhaps matches TRBD2 (6 bases). The CDR3 is 14 residues long. Germline assignment: CDR1 LNHDA and CDR2 SQIVND (reference sequence). Between the trimmed V and J ends, which lost 6 bases and 0 bases, there was a span of 8 bases. The CDR3 loop is CASRGGPNTGELFF. The DNA of the CDR3 is TGTGCCAGTAGGGGGGGACCGAACACCGGGGAGCTGTTTTTT.

The V call is TRBV6-5, the J call TRBJ2-1, with a possible D match to TRBD1 (6 bases). The V end was cut by 4 bases, the J end by 5 bases, with 15 bases between. CDR3 length: 15 residues. Germline loops: CDR1 MNHEY, CDR2 SVGAGI. CDR3 sequence: CASSSTGIRHNEQFF. CDR3 nucleotides: TGTGCCAGCAGTTCGACAGGAATAAGGCACAATGAGCAGTTCTTC.

The chain carries TRBV5-6 and TRBJ1-3; possibly TRBD1 for D (5 bases). CDR3 length: 16 residues. CDR1 is SGHDT and CDR2 is YYEEEE in the germline V gene. Trimming pared 2 bases from V and 4 bases from J, leaving 16 bases between. This CDR3 reads CASSLGTPILGNTIYF. CDR3 in DNA: TGTGCCAGCAGCTTAGGGACCCCGATTTTGGGAAACACCATATATTTT.

J is TRBJ2-7 and V is TRBV4-2, with 9 bases matching TRBD1. The germline V gene has CDR1 LGHNA and CDR2 YNFKEQ. The V gene end was trimmed by 4 bases and the J gene end by 5 bases; junction bases not matched to a gene: 6. The CDR3 is 14 residues long. CDR3 protein: CASSLGQGSDEQYF. The DNA of the CDR3 is TGTGCCAGCAGCCTCGGACAGGGGAGTGACGAGCAGTACTTC.

The CDR3 nucleotides read TGCGCCAGCAGCCAAGGTGAGACTAGCGGGGACTACGAGCAGTACTTC. Protein product: CASSQGETSGDYEQYF. V gene TRBV4-3 combines with J gene TRBJ2-7, with 11 positions matching TRBD2. J was trimmed by 3 bases and V by 1 base; bases with no gene match: 5. The CDR3 length is 16 residues. The germline V gene has CDR1 LGHNA and CDR2 YSLEER.

This chain links TRBV13 with TRBJ1-2; perhaps TRBD1 as D (5 bases). CDR1 PRHDT and CDR2 FYEKMQ come from the germline V gene (reference sequence). The CDR3 spans 14 residues. V gave up 1 base and J gave up 7 bases, with 13 bases separating them. The CDR3 nucleotides are TGTGCCAGCAGCTTAGATCGGGGGAAGGGTGGCTACACCTTC. Translating gives CASSLDRGKGGYTF.

Only one count was recorded for this clone. The chain combines TRBV28 with TRBJ2-7; 11 bases agree with TRBD2. V was pared by 2 bases and J by 2 bases, with 5 bases of the junction left unmatched. Germline V CDR1 and CDR2: MDHEN, SYDVKM. The CDR3 has 16 amino acids. The CDR3: CASSLSTSGRTYEQYF. For the CDR3, the DNA is TGTGCCAGCAGTTTAAGCACTAGCGGGAGAACCTACGAGCAGTACTTC.

The V gene is TRBV19, the J gene TRBJ2-7; TRBD1 matches 9 bases. After removal of 7 bases from V and 5 bases from J, the junction contained 9 bases not matched to a gene. CDR1 LNHDA and CDR2 SQIVND come from the germline V gene (reference sequence). The CDR3 sequence is 14 residues long. CDR3 loop: CASKGTGSRHEQYF. CDR3 sequence (DNA): TGTGCCAGTAAAGGGACAGGGTCTCGACACGAGCAGTACTTC.

This clone has a single count. This chain connects TRBV7-6 to TRBJ2-1, with D uncertain. Trimming removed 5 bases at V and 3 bases at J, with 14 bases between. There are 15 residues in the CDR3. Per germline, CDR1 SGHVS and CDR2 FNYEAQ. Here the CDR3 reads CASSLGRPFYNEQFF. The DNA for the CDR3 is TGTGCCAGCAGCCTTGGACGTCCCTTCTACAATGAGCAGTTCTTC. Full variable domain (outside the CDR3, taken from reference TRBV7-6 and TRBJ2-1): GAGVSQSPRYKVTKRGQDVALRCDPISGHVSLYWYRQALGQGPEFLTYFNYEAQQDKSGLPNDRFSAERPEGSISTLTIQRTEQRDSAMYRCASSLGRPFYNEQFFGPGTRLTVL.

This rearrangement joins TRBV4-1 to TRBJ2-3; no definite D call. Trimming cost V 0 bases and J 4 bases, with 2 bases left between them. The CDR3 runs to 12 residues. Germline lookup yields CDR1 MGHRA and CDR2 YSYEKL. The CDR3 reads CASSQEADTQYF. The CDR3 DNA reads TGCGCCAGCAGCCAAGAGGCAGATACGCAGTATTTT.

The count of this clone is one. The CDR3 here is CSVRDTGELFF. DNA for the CDR3: TGCAGCGTCCGGGACACCGGGGAGCTGTTTTTT. This chain joins TRBV29-1 and TRBJ2-2; D remains ambiguous. CDR3 length equals 11 residues. Germline assignment: CDR1 SQVTM and CDR2 ANQGSEA. V lost 6 bases and J lost 3, with 5 bases in between.

DNA of the CDR3: TGCGCCAGCAGCTTGCAGCGGGGAGGCTCCTACAATGAGCAGTTCTTC. Its translation is CASSLQRGGSYNEQFF. This chain uses TRBV5-1 with TRBJ2-1; 7 positions match TRBD2. This CDR3 spans 16 amino acids. V dropped 1 base and J dropped 0; count of bases not matched to a gene: 4. Per germline, CDR1 SGHRS and CDR2 YFSETQ.

The chain joins TRBV30 to TRBJ1-4, with D possibly matching TRBD1 (6 bases). This CDR3 has 15 amino acids. V shed 1 base and J shed 3 bases, with 12 bases lying between them. Germline V gene data show CDR1 as GTSNPN and CDR2 as SVGIG (reference sequence). The CDR3 DNA follows: TGTGCCTGGAGTGCCCGGGGGGCCCCTAATGAAAAACTGTTTTTT. Translating it yields CAWSARGAPNEKLFF.

The CDR3 DNA reads as TGCGCCAGCAGCCTAGACCGACAGGGGAACACTGAAGCTTTCTTT. Protein product: CASSLDRQGNTEAFF. The chain recombines TRBV5-1 with TRBJ1-1, with 7 bases lining up with TRBD1. V trimming: 4 bases; J trimming: 1 base; junction bases outside the gene matches: 7. Germline CDR1 and CDR2: SGHRS and YFSETQ. The CDR3 consists of 15 residues.

Ten or more counts support this clone. The rearrangement joins TRBV6-5 to TRBJ1-5; no clear D. The length of the CDR3 is 12 residues. The germline V gene encodes CDR1 MNHEY and CDR2 SVGAGI. With 2 bases removed from V and 4 bases from J, the gap between germline ends came to 3 bases. Here the CDR3 DNA reads TGTGCCAGCAGTTACCAGAATCAGCCCCAGCATTTT. Protein: CASSYQNQPQHF.

The chain links TRBV5-4 to TRBJ2-1, with 13 bases identical to TRBD2. Germline V CDR1 and CDR2: SGHNT, YYREEE (reference sequence). With 4 bases clipped from V and 4 bases from J, the junction kept 2 bases outside the gene matches. The CDR3 has 15 amino acids. CDR3 sequence reads: CASSPGLAGYNEQFF. DNA for the CDR3: TGTGCCAGCAGCCCGGGACTAGCGGGATACAATGAGCAGTTCTTC.

The gene calls are TRBV14 and TRBJ2-1; TRBD2 aligns across 11 bases. From germline, CDR1 is SGHDN and CDR2 FVKESK. After removal of 4 bases from V and 7 bases from J, the junction contained 9 bases not matched to a gene. This CDR3 contains 16 residues. The CDR3 DNA reads as TGTGCCAGCAGCCGGAATAGCGGGAGGGCCATTAATGAGCAGTTCTTC. It yields the protein CASSRNSGRAINEQFF.

The gene calls are TRBV4-2 and TRBJ2-7; D unresolved. Trimming removed 0 bases from V and 7 bases from J, with 16 bases in between. Germline V gene lookup returns CDR1 LGHNA and CDR2 YNFKEQ. CDR3 length: 15 amino acids. The CDR3 nucleotides are TGTGCCAGCAGCCAAGATCACCCTACAGCGACAGAGCAGTACTTC. Its translation is CASSQDHPTATEQYF.

This clone was seen a single time. The CDR3 protein is CASSYTGYGNQPQHF. CDR3 nucleotide sequence: TGTGCCAGCAGTTACACGGGTTATGGGAATCAGCCCCAGCATTTT. The gene calls are TRBV6-5 and TRBJ1-5; no reliable D call. Germline values: CDR1 MNHEY, CDR2 SVGAGI. V was clipped by 2 bases and J by 4 bases, with 12 bases between them. The CDR3 is 15 residues long.

The gene calls are TRBV7-9 and TRBJ1-1; weak D call: TRBD1 (6 bases). This CDR3 comprises 15 residues. With 5 bases removed from V and 0 bases from J, the gap between germline ends came to 13 bases. In germline, CDR1 is SEHNR, CDR2 FQNEAQ (reference sequence). CDR3 residues: CASSQGQNLNTEAFF. Here the CDR3 DNA reads TGTGCCAGCAGCCAGGGACAAAATTTGAACACTGAAGCTTTCTTT.

The V call is TRBV7-9, the J call TRBJ1-2; 8 bases are a match to TRBD1. This CDR3 is built from 14 residues. Germline V lookup: CDR1 SEHNR, CDR2 FQNEAQ (reference sequence). The V segment lost 5 bases and the J segment 4 bases; nucleotides outside the gene matches: 6. CDR3 residues: CASSHPDRAYGYTF. The CDR3 bases are TGTGCCAGCAGCCATCCGGACAGGGCCTATGGCTACACCTTC.